The T cell receptor beta chain under discussion was sequenced for a study of blood T cell repertoires in COVID-19. Study-wide context: Samples of COVID-19 (acute and convalescent) were obtained from the United States, Italy and Spain. From T cells, B-cell-depleted T cells, or PBMCs came the material, which was cDNA or gDNA.

V was pared by 5 bases and J by 4 bases, with 7 bases of the junction left unmatched. The CDR3 runs to 16 residues. Germline CDR1 and CDR2: SGHTA and FQGTGA. Sequencing used immunoSEQ multiplex PCR; TCRdb keeps in-frame clones, though not all of them. The table has about 380,000 clones, about 90% seen once; the top ten hold 1% to 1.5%. This clone was counted a single time. All enrollees were roughly 18 to 89 years old and from about 24 US areas. Cohort 3 recovery required two negative PCRs, clearance, or symptom resolution. The chain employs TRBV7-3 and TRBJ2-2, with 10 bases identical to TRBD1. This sequence originates from a man younger than 40 who had recovered from COVID-19. The sequenced sample consisted of PBMCs or T cells enriched from blood (not recorded which). In nucleotides, the CDR3 is TGTGCCAGCAGCGCAAAGACAGGGGGCCCCACCGGGGAGCTGTTTTTT. Translating gives CASSAKTGGPTGELFF.